These T cell receptor beta chains were read from a single sample in a study of blood T cell repertoires in COVID-19. Sequencing was performed with immunoSEQ multiplex PCR; in TCRdb, only in-frame clones are kept and a portion is missing. The profile shows around 240,000 clones, approximately 84% of them singletons. The specimen sequenced was peripheral blood. Receptors originate from a woman of 80 years or more with acute or convalescent COVID-19. Each CDR3 is given without its conserved first and last residue.

v_gene	j_gene	CDR3aa
TRBV6-6	TRBJ2-1	ASSYRGGRSDEQF
TRBV3-1/TRBV3-2	TRBJ2-5	ASSHGSTTVGTQY
TRBV2	TRBJ2-5	ASSSRTGYQETQY
TRBV5-5	TRBJ2-3	ASRIQGAADTQY
TRBV11-3	TRBJ2-5	ASSPGQGPETQY
TRBV27	TRBJ1-1	ASSLGGITEAF
TRBV7-6	TRBJ2-7	ASSLGDRGLEQY
TRBV5-6	TRBJ1-1	ASSLAQGREAF
TRBV14	TRBJ2-1	ASSRPGLARVNEQF
TRBV7-3	TRBJ2-5	ASSLSGGPQETQY
TRBV6-6	TRBJ2-3	ASSYSIGSEITQY
TRBV5-1	TRBJ2-3	ASSWGQGLFTDTQY
TRBV11-2	TRBJ2-7	ASSLGTGSYEQY
TRBV20-1	TRBJ2-3	SASTGSLTDTQY
TRBV9	TRBJ2-7	ASSVEGTGGAYEQY
TRBV4-1	TRBJ2-7	ASSPQGLGFHEQY
TRBV19	TRBJ2-1	ASRGLAGGHNEQF
TRBV28	TRBJ2-7	ASSLQAYEQY
TRBV3-1/TRBV3-2	TRBJ1-6	ASSLGQGNSPLH
TRBV27	TRBJ1-5	ASSYRGSNQPQH
TRBV6-2/TRBV6-3	TRBJ2-7	ASSTPTAYTGQRSYEQY
TRBV2	TRBJ2-6	ASRRTGANVLT
TRBV2	TRBJ2-2	ASLRVGGGELF
TRBV5-4	TRBJ2-2	ASSPARDTGELF
TRBV24-1	TRBJ1-5	ATSDNTGPRDNQPQH
TRBV7-6	TRBJ2-3	ASSLFSEKPGLAGLDTQY
TRBV4-2	TRBJ1-4	ASSQGPGTVQTNEKLF
TRBV19	TRBJ1-1	ASRQVDRNTEAF
TRBV7-2	TRBJ1-6	ASSQTGNSPLH
TRBV7-8	TRBJ2-1	ASSLGGRSYNEQF
TRBV5-4	TRBJ2-1	ASSLFSGREQF
TRBV9	TRBJ2-1	ASSTGQGYNEQF
TRBV12-3/TRBV12-4	TRBJ1-1	ASSLQGFRTF